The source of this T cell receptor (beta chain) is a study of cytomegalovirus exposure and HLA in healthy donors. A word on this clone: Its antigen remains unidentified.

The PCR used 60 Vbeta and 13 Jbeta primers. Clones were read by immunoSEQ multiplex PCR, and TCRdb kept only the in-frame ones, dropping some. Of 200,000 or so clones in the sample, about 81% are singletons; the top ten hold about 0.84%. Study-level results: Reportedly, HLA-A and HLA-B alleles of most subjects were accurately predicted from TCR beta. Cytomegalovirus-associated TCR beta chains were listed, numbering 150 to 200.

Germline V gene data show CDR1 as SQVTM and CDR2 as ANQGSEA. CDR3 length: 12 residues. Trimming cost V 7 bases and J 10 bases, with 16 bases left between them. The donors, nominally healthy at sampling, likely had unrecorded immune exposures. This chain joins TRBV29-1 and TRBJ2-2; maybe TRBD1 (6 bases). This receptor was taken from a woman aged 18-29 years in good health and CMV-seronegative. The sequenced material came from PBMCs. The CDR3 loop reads CSGGQPPAELFF. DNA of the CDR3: TGCAGCGGTGGACAGCCCCCCGCGGAGCTGTTTTTT.